The present T cell receptor (beta chain) was sequenced within a study of T cells in Graves' hyperthyroidism and ophthalmopathy. Many counts were recorded for this clonotype. The target antigen is unknown. The CDR3 has 14 residues. Germline loops: CDR1 SGHTA, CDR2 FQGTGA. Trimming stripped 4 bases from V and 5 bases from J, with 11 bases between. Amplification yielded TCR beta CDR3 regions, with RNA transcripts as the source. HTBI primers were employed in a first-round RT-PCR of the TCR CDR3. TCRdb ran MiXCR on the multiplex PCR reads and lists one entry per CDR3 protein. This sample has about 47,000 distinct CDR3 sequences, with approximately 50% found just once. Study conclusions and caveats: Most expanded thyroid clonotypes above 0.001 also appeared in blood. Ophthalmopathy and stable hyperthyroidism were separated by a 13 V-J model.

The rearrangement uses TRBV7-3 and TRBJ2-2; perhaps TRBD1 as D (5 bases). The sample comprised peripheral blood or thyroid tissue (not recorded which). The origin of this receptor is a man aged 18-30 years with Graves' hyperthyroidism. The CDR3 region is CASSYYQGTGELFF. DNA of the CDR3: TGTGCCAGCAGCTATTACCAGGGAACCGGGGAGCTGTTTTTT.